This T cell receptor (beta chain) comes out of a study of T cell changes during pregnancy in multiple sclerosis. Assay: immunoSEQ multiplex PCR; the TCRdb copy retains only in-frame clones and omits some. Among tens of thousands of clones, 93% were seen once, and the ten largest hold roughly 3.9%. This receptor was identified in a female donor with multiple sclerosis, enrolled in a pregnancy study. Here the sequenced sample was CD8+ T cells from peripheral blood mononuclear cells, taken after pregnancy.

The CDR3 is CASSFPGPNYGYTF. The CDR3 DNA reads as TGTGCCAGCAGCTTTCCAGGCCCTAACTATGGCTACACCTTC. V usage is TRBV7-9 and J usage is TRBJ1-2, with D unclear. In germline, CDR1 is SEHNR, CDR2 FQNEAQ (reference sequence). The CDR3 has 14 amino acids. Trimming removed 3 bases at V and 0 bases at J, with 8 bases between.